This T cell receptor beta chain was sequenced for a study of response to subunit inactivated influenza vaccine (dated by TCRdb to 2016 to 2019). About the study as a whole: Deep quantitative T cell receptor repertoire profiling was used in the study to track responses to a trivalent subunit inactivated influenza vaccine.

The library was produced with RT-PCR. Data came from an Illumina HiSeq 2500. In-frame beta chains were kept once TCRdb had trimmed the public reads at Q25 with fastp and called clones with MiXCR. Here each entry gathers all rows of one CDR3 protein and keeps the most common genes and DNA. This sample lists 250,000 to 350,000 distinct CDR3 sequences; approximately 21% were detected once. The ten biggest clones cover about 9.3% of the sample. Including cysteine and phenylalanine, the CDR3 has 12 amino acids. The read is trimmed to its CDR3 DNA, 36 bases read in frame from base 1. V sheds 7 bases and J sheds 8 bases, leaving 9 bases between their ends. The research as a whole found: It was suggested by the authors that each seasonal influenza vaccination may recruit only a limited number of new T cells.

This clonotype was observed at least ten times. Its antigen specificity is not known. No base qualities exist here, and no much larger clone lies one base off it. The source was PBMCs from blood, collected less than 22 months after vaccination. The clonotype comes from a man aged 50-75 years who received an inactivated influenza vaccine. Donor details come from another sample of the same person, matched by shared clones. The chain links TRBV12-3 or TRBV12-4 with TRBJ1-6; the D region possibly corresponds to TRBD1 (6 bases align). The sequence in DNA is TGTGCCAGCACGGACAGATATTCACCCCTCCACTTT. Its protein is CASTDRYSPLHF.